This T cell receptor (beta chain) was recovered during a study of shared clonotypes between healthy human individuals. Assay: immunoSEQ multiplex PCR; the TCRdb copy retains only in-frame clones and omits some. The repertoire has around 1,100,000 clones, about 72% of them found once; the top ten carry more than 0.85%. This clone occurred many times. Germline CDR1 and CDR2: MNHEY and SVGAGI. The CDR3 runs 15 residues. Trimming took 7 bases from V and 3 from J; bases not matched to a gene: 11. The clonotype originates from a man aged 18-30 years in good health. Some clones in this sample may be carry-over from other donors' samples. The sequenced sample consisted of memory CD4+ T cells from PBMCs. Documented subset: CD45RA-negative fraction. The chain uses TRBV6-5 and TRBJ2-7, with 8 bases identical to TRBD1. The CDR3, as DNA: TGTGCCAGCAAACAGGGGGGCAGCCCCGTCTACGAGCAGTACTTC. Amino acid sequence: CASKQGGSPVYEQYF.